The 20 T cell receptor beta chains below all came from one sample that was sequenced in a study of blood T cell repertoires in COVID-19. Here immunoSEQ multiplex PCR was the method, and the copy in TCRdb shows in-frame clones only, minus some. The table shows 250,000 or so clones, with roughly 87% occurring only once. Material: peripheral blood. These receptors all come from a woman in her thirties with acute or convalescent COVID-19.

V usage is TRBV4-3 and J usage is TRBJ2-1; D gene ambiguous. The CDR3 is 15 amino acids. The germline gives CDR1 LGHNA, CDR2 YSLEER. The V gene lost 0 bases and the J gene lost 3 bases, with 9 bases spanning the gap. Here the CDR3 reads CASSQDRGFYNEQFF. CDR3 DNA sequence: TGCGCCAGCAGCCAAGATCGAGGTTTCTACAATGAGCAGTTCTTC.

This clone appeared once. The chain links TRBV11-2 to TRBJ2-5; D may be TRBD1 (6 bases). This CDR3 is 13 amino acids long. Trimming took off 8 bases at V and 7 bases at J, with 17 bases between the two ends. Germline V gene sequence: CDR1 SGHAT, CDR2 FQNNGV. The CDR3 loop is CASDPTQGPTQYF. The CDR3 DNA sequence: TGTGCCAGCGATCCCACGCAGGGGCCGACCCAGTACTTC.

Written as DNA, the CDR3 is TGTGCCAGCAGTGACGGGGCCGGGACAGGGAACTACAATGAGCAGTTCTTC. Translation: CASSDGAGTGNYNEQFF. J is TRBJ2-1 and V is TRBV6-4, with 9 bases that match TRBD1. This CDR3 comprises 17 residues. From germline, CDR1 is MRHNA and CDR2 SNTAGT. V lost 2 bases, J lost 3 bases, and 8 bases stayed unmatched.

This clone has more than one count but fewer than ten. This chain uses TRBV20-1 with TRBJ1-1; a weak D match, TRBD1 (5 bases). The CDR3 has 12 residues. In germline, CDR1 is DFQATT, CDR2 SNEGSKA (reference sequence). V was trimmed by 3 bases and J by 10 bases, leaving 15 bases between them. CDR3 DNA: TGCAGTGCTAGTGGGGCAGACGGAATAGCTTTCTTT. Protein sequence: CSASGADGIAFF.

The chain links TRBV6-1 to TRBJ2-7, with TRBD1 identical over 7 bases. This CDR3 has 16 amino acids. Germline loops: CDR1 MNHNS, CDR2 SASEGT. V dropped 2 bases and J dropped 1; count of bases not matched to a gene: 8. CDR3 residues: CASSESFGTASYEQYF. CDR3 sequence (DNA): TGTGCCAGCAGTGAAAGTTTCGGGACAGCATCCTACGAGCAGTACTTC.

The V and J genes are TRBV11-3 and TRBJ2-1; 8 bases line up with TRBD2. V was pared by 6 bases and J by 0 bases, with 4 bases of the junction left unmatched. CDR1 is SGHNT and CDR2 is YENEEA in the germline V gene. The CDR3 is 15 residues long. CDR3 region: CASSSSGSSYNEQFF. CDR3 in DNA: TGTGCCAGCAGTTCCAGCGGGAGCTCCTACAATGAGCAGTTCTTC.

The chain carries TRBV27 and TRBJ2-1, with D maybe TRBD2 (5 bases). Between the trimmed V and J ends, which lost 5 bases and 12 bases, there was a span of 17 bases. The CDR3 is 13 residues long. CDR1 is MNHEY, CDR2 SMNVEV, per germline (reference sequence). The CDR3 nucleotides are TGTGCCAGCAGTCCTGGACTGTTATACGGGCAGTTCTTC. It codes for CASSPGLLYGQFF.

The CDR3 coding sequence is TGTGCCAGTAGTATAGTCCGCGTTGCCTCTGGAAACACCATATATTTT. Its translation is CASSIVRVASGNTIYF. The chain couples TRBV19 to TRBJ1-3; D remains unclear. The CDR3 has 16 amino acids. Germline CDR1 LNHDA, CDR2 SQIVND (reference sequence). V lost 1 base to trimming and J lost 0 bases, with 10 bases between them.

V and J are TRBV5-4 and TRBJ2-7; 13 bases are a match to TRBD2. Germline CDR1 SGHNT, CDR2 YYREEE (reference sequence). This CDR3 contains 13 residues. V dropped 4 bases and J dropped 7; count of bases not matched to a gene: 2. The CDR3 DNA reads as TGTGCCAGCAGCGAGGGACTAGCGGGAGAGCAGTACTTC. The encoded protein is CASSEGLAGEQYF.

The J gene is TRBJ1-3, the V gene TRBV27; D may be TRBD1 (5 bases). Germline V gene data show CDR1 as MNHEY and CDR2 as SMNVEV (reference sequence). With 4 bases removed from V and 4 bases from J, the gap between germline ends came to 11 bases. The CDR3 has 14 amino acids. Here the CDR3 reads CASSYGPGGNTIYF. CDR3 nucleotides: TGTGCCAGCAGTTATGGGCCAGGGGGAAACACCATATATTTT.

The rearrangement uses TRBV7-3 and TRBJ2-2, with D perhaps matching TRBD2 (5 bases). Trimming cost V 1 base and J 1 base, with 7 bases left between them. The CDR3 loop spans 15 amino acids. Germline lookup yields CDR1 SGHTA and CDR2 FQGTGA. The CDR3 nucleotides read TGTGCCAGCAGCTTAAACGGACTGAACACCGGGGAGCTGTTTTTT. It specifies CASSLNGLNTGELFF. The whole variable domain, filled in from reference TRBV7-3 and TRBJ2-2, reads GAGVSQTPSNKVTEKGKYVELRCDPISGHTALYWYRQSLGQGPEFLIYFQGTGAADDSGLPNDRFFAVRPEGSVSTLKIQRTERGDSAVYLCASSLNGLNTGELFFGEGSRLTVL.

CDR3: CAWSVGQALRETQYF. CDR3 bases: TGTGCCTGGAGTGTCGGACAGGCCCTCCGAGAGACCCAGTACTTC. V usage is TRBV30 and J usage is TRBJ2-5; TRBD1 agrees at 7 bases. The CDR3 runs 15 residues. Trimming at V came to 0 bases and at J to 4 bases, leaving 8 bases not matched to a gene. In germline, CDR1 is GTSNPN, CDR2 SVGIG (reference sequence).

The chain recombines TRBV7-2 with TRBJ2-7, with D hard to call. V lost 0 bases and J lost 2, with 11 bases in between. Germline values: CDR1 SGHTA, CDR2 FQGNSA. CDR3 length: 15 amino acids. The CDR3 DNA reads TGTGCCAGCAGCTTAGCTGGCAGTCCAACCTACGAGCAGTACTTC. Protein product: CASSLAGSPTYEQYF.

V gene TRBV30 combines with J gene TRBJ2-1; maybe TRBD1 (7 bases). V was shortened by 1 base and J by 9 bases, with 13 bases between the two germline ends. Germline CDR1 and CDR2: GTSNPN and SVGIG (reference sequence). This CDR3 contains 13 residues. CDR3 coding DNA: TGTGCCTGGAGTGATCAGGGGGGTCTTGAGCAGTTCTTC. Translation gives CAWSDQGGLEQFF.

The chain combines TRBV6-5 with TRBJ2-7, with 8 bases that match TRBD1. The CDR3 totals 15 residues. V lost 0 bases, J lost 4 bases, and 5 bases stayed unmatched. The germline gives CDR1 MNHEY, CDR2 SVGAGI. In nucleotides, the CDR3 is TGTGCCAGCAGTTACTCGATAACAGGGGGTTACGAGCAGTACTTC. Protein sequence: CASSYSITGGYEQYF.

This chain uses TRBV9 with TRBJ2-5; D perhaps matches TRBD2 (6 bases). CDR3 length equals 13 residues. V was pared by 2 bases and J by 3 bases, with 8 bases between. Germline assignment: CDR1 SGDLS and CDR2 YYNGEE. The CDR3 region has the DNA TGTGCCAGCAGCGTCGGCGGGGAAGAGACCCAGTACTTC. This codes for CASSVGGEETQYF.

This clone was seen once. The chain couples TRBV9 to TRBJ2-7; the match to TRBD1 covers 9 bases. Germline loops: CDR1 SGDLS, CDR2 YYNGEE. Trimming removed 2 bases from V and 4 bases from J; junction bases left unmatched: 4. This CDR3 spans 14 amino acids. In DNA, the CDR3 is TGTGCCAGCAGCGTGGGGACAGGGTGGTACGAGCAGTACTTC. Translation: CASSVGTGWYEQYF.

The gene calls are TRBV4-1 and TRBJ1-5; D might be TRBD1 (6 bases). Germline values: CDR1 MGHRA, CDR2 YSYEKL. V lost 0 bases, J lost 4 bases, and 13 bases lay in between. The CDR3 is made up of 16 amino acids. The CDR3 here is CASSQDGKGGNQPQHF. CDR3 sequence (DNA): TGCGCCAGCAGCCAAGATGGGAAAGGGGGAAATCAGCCCCAGCATTTT.

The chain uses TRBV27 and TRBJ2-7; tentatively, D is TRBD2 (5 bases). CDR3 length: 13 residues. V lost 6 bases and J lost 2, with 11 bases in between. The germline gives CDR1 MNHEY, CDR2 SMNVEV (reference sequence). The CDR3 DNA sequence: TGTGCCAGCAGAGAGGGTTTCGCCTACGAGCAGTACTTC. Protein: CASREGFAYEQYF.

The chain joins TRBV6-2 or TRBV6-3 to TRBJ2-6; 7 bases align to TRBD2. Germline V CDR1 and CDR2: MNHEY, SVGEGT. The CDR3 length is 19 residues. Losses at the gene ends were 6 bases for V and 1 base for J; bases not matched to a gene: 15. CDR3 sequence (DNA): TGTGCCAGCAGCCCCGGGGGGTCTATGGGCCCATCTGGGGCCAACGTCCTGACTTTC. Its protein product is CASSPGGSMGPSGANVLTF.